The 15 T cell receptor beta chains below come from one sample, sequenced in a study of T cells in Graves' hyperthyroidism and ophthalmopathy. RNA transcripts yielded amplified TCR beta CDR3 regions. A set of HTBI primers served as the primers for a first-round RT-PCR of the TCR CDR3. TCRdb re-analysed the multiplex PCR reads in MiXCR, keeping a single row per CDR3 protein. The sample contains 300,000 to 400,000 distinct CDR3 sequences, around 14% of which appear only once. Sequencing input: blood. These receptors were obtained from a woman aged 55-75 years with Graves' hyperthyroidism.

The chain is built from TRBV2 and TRBJ2-7; 12 bases line up with TRBD1. This CDR3 comprises 13 residues. With V trimmed by 9 bases and J by 5 bases, 5 bases remained unmatched. Germline CDR1 and CDR2: SNHLY and FYNNEI. The DNA for the CDR3 is TGTGCCAGAAGCCGGGACAGGGGGCACGAGCAGTACTTC. Its protein product is CARSRDRGHEQYF.

This clonotype was picked up a small number of times. The V gene is TRBV12-3 or TRBV12-4, the J gene TRBJ2-2; possibly TRBD2 for D (5 bases). The V end was cut by 6 bases, the J end by 6 bases, with 14 bases between. This CDR3 is 14 amino acids long. This chain's CDR3 is CASSRRGSAGELFF. CDR3 coding DNA: TGTGCCAGCAGCCGACGGGGAAGTGCCGGGGAGCTGTTTTTT.

This clonotype was counted once. This chain links TRBV6-1 with TRBJ2-1; tentatively, D is TRBD1 (7 bases). The CDR3 totals 16 residues. Germline CDR1 MNHNS, CDR2 SASEGT. V lost 6 bases to trimming and J lost 4 bases, with 19 bases between them. The CDR3 sequence is CASRNVQGGNYNEQFF. The DNA of the CDR3 is TGTGCCAGCAGGAATGTTCAGGGGGGAAATTACAATGAGCAGTTCTTC.

In its sample, this clonotype was seen many times. The chain combines TRBV20-1 with TRBJ2-3; D is unresolved. The V and J ends lost 6 bases and 0 bases respectively, with 13 bases between them. The CDR3 has 14 amino acids. Per the germline V gene, CDR1 is DFQATT and CDR2 is SNEGSKA (reference sequence). CDR3 DNA: TGCAGTGCCCCGACGATGCCTAGCACAGATACGCAGTATTTT. Translation: CSAPTMPSTDTQYF.

This clonotype was seen at least ten times. The V gene is TRBV27, the J gene TRBJ2-3; perhaps TRBD1 as D (5 bases). The germline CDR1 and CDR2 sequences are MNHEY and SMNVEV (reference sequence). This CDR3 is built from 17 residues. Trimming stripped 3 bases from V and 6 bases from J, with 22 bases between. CDR3 in amino acids: CASSFATALPQRDTQYF. The CDR3 nucleotides read TGTGCCAGCAGTTTCGCGACAGCGCTTCCCCAACGGGATACGCAGTATTTT.

This clonotype was detected ten times or more. The chain uses TRBV28 and TRBJ1-1, with D possibly being TRBD1 (6 bases). This CDR3 is built from 14 residues. Germline CDR1 MDHEN, CDR2 SYDVKM. V dropped 6 bases and J dropped 4 bases, with 15 bases sitting between them. The CDR3 region has the DNA TGTGCCAGCAGCCAGGAGAGGGGGTTCACTGAAGCTTTCTTT. Translated, it gives CASSQERGFTEAFF.

V is TRBV11-1 and J is TRBJ1-1; 12 bases agree with TRBD1. Per germline, CDR1 SGHAT and CDR2 FQDESV (reference sequence). CDR3 length: 16 amino acids. V lost 0 bases to trimming and J lost 8 bases; unmatched junction nucleotides: 7. CDR3 nucleotides: TGTGCCAGCAGCTTAGCCGGGACAGGGGGCGAGCAGGAAGCTTTCTTT. Its protein product is CASSLAGTGGEQEAFF.

In the case of this clonotype: Likely a read error: the CDR3 ends without its conserved phenylalanine or tryptophan. This chain uses TRBV5-1 with TRBJ2-7, with 7 bases matching TRBD2. Germline assignment: CDR1 SGHRS and CDR2 YFSETQ. This CDR3 comprises 15 residues. Trimming took 4 bases from V and 0 from J; bases not matched to a gene: 7. Here the CDR3 DNA reads TGCGCCAGCAGCGCCGGGACTACCGGCTCCTACGAGCAGTACTCC. The encoded protein is CASSAGTTGSYEQYS.

V usage is TRBV20-1 and J usage is TRBJ2-2, with a weak D call TRBD2 (6 bases). The CDR3 runs to 14 residues. The germline gives CDR1 DFQATT, CDR2 SNEGSKA (reference sequence). The germline V and J ends were trimmed by 6 bases and 5 bases, with 16 bases remaining between them. The CDR3 reads CSAVSPGRTGELFF. The DNA of the CDR3 is TGCAGTGCAGTATCCCCGGGGAGGACCGGGGAGCTGTTTTTT.

This clonotype appeared many times. V gene TRBV11-3 combines with J gene TRBJ2-7, with 15 nucleotides matching TRBD2. V was pared by 5 bases and J by 0 bases, with 8 bases of the junction left unmatched. Germline CDR1 and CDR2: SGHNT and YENEEA. The CDR3 contains 18 residues. The CDR3, as DNA: TGTGCCAGCAGCGTCGGACTAGCGGGAGGGCCCAACTCCTACGAGCAGTACTTC. Protein sequence: CASSVGLAGGPNSYEQYF. Combining the CDR3 with reference TRBV11-3 and TRBJ2-7 gives the whole variable domain EAGVVQSPRYKIIEKKQPVAFWCNPISGHNTLYWYLQNLGQGPELLIRYENEEAVDDSQLPKDRFSAERLKGVDSTLKIQPAELGDSAVYLCASSVGLAGGPNSYEQYFGPGTRLTVT.

In this sample, this clonotype turned up many times. The rearrangement links TRBV5-5 to TRBJ2-5, with no clear D. Germline V gene data show CDR1 as SGHKS and CDR2 as YYEKEE (reference sequence). This CDR3 has 14 amino acids. The germline V and J ends were trimmed by 4 bases and 5 bases, with 15 bases remaining between them. This CDR3 reads CASSDDFRFETQYF. The CDR3 nucleotides are TGTGCCAGCAGCGACGATTTTAGGTTCGAGACCCAGTACTTC.

This clonotype was seen many times. The chain joins TRBV2 to TRBJ1-2; 9 bases line up with TRBD1. V trimming: 6 bases; J trimming: 3 bases; junction bases outside the gene matches: 2. This CDR3 has 13 amino acids. The germline V gene encodes CDR1 SNHLY and CDR2 FYNNEI. CDR3 bases: TGTGCCAGCAGCGGACAGGGGTACTATGGCTACACCTTC. Amino acids: CASSGQGYYGYTF.

There are a few counts of this clonotype. The chain joins TRBV19 to TRBJ1-4; D is possibly TRBD1 (5 bases). CDR3 length: 15 amino acids. V was trimmed by 5 bases and J by 11 bases, leaving 21 bases between them. Looked up from germline, CDR1 is LNHDA and CDR2 is SQIVND (reference sequence). CDR3 in DNA: TGTGCCAGTAGTGAGGGGAAGGCTCGGCCCGAGAAACTGTTTTTT. Translating gives CASSEGKARPEKLFF.

The J gene is TRBJ1-1, the V gene TRBV5-1; 7 bases fit TRBD1. Germline-derived CDR1 and CDR2 are SGHRS and YFSETQ. The CDR3 loop spans 14 amino acids. V gave up 4 bases and J gave up 4 bases; unmatched junction bases: 7. This CDR3 is CASSPGTAATEAFF. CDR3 in DNA: TGCGCCAGCAGCCCCGGGACAGCTGCCACTGAAGCTTTCTTT. Supplemented by reference TRBV5-1 and TRBJ1-1, the full variable domain reads KAGVTQTPRYLIKTRGQQVTLSCSPISGHRSVSWYQQTPGQGLQFLFEYFSETQRNKGNFPGRFSGRQFSNSRSEMNVSTLELGDSALYLCASSPGTAATEAFFGQGTRLTVV.

This clonotype was counted many times. This chain connects TRBV7-8 to TRBJ2-3, with TRBD2 matching over 10 bases. This CDR3 comprises 15 residues. The germline CDR1 and CDR2 sequences are SGHVS and FQNEAQ. The J segment lost 10 bases and the V segment lost 0 bases, leaving 7 bases of the junction unmatched. The CDR3 nucleotides read TGTGCCAGCAGCTTAGCGCTTACTAGCGGGAAGGCGCAGTATTTT. This encodes CASSLALTSGKAQYF.